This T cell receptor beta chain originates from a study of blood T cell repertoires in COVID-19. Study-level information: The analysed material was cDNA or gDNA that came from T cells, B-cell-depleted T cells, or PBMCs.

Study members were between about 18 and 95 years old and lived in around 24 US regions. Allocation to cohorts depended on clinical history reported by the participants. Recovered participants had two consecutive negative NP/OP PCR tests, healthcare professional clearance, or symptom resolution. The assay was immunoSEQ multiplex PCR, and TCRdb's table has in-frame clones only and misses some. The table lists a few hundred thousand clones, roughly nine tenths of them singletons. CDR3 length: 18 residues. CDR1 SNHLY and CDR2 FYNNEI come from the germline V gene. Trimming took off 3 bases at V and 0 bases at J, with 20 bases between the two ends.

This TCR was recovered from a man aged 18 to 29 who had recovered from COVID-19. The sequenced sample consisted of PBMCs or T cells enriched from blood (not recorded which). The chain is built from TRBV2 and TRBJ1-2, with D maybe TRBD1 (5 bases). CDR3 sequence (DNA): TGTGCCAGCAGTGACCTGGAACAGGTCCCCAAAGCTAACTATGGCTACACCTTC. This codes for CASSDLEQVPKANYGYTF.